This T cell receptor (beta chain) came from a study of metastatic and nonmetastatic thyroid tumors. Study outcomes and limitations: Reported TCR beta diversity, measured in blood and tumor, was significantly higher for malignant thyroid tumors than for benign nodules.

All patients reached thyroid surgery having received no treatment beforehand. The length of the CDR3 is 14 residues. Germline V gene lookup returns CDR1 KGHDR and CDR2 SFDVKD. The V end lost 4 bases, the J end lost 5 bases, and 13 bases lay between the germline ends. MiXCR re-clonotyped the PCR reads for TCRdb. The profile shows around 64,000 clones, under 5% of them singletons. Remarks on this clone: Antigen unknown.

The clonotype originates from a female donor with papillary thyroid cancer or a benign thyroid nodule (not recorded which). Some clones in this sample may be carry-over from other donors' samples. The sample consisted of blood. The chain recombines TRBV24-1 with TRBJ1-2; maybe TRBD1 (6 bases). The CDR3 reads CATSDPGQNYGYTF. The CDR3 DNA is TGTGCCACCAGTGACCCAGGACAGAATTATGGCTACACCTTC.